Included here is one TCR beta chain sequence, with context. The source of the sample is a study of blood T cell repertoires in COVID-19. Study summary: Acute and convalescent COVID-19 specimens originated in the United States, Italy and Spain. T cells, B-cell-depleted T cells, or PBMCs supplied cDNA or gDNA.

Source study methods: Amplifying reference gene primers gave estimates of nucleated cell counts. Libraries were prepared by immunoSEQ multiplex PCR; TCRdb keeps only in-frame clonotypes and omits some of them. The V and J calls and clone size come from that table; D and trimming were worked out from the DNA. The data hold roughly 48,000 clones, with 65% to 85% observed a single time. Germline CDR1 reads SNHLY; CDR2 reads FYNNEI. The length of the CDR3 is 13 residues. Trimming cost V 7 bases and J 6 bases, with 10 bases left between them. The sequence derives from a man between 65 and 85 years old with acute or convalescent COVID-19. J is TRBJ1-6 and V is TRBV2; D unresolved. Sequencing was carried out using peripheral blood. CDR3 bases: TGTGCCAGCATAAGTAGCGGTAATTCACCCCTCCACTTT. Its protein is CASISSGNSPLHF.